There are a few counts of the clone carrying this T cell receptor beta chain. Its antigen remains unknown. The PCR ran on 60 Vbeta and 13 Jbeta primers. TCRdb's copy holds only in-frame clones and misses some; the assay was immunoSEQ multiplex PCR. Of roughly 150,000 clones detected, about 80% appear once; the ten largest clones hold approximately 6%. The entry originates in a study of cytomegalovirus exposure and HLA in healthy donors. General study findings and limits: TCR association rates varied by HLA locus in a later analysis, with DRB1 highest and HLA-C lowest.

The CDR3 contains 20 residues. Unmatched junction bases numbered 11, after V lost 2 bases and J lost 1 base. The germline CDR1 and CDR2 sequences are MGHRA and YSYEKL. The TCR comes from a man aged 30 to 45 in good health and CMV-seropositive. The genes are TRBV4-1 and TRBJ2-1, with 13 bases identical to TRBD2. Material: PBMCs. This CDR3 is CASSQQLAGGYFGSYNEQFF. CDR3 bases: TGCGCCAGCAGCCAACAACTAGCGGGAGGGTACTTTGGGTCCTACAATGAGCAGTTCTTC.